Listed below are T cell receptor beta chains from one sample, sequenced in a study of shared clonotypes between healthy human individuals. Profiling relied on immunoSEQ multiplex PCR, and the TCRdb table lists in-frame clones only, not all of them. The table records about 2 million clones, just under 95% of them present only once. Sequencing was done on a sample of naive CD8+ T cells sorted from blood. The receptors here all came from a man between 18 and 29 years old in good health. The CDR3 runs from the conserved cysteine through the conserved F or W. The D gene is left open where the match is weak. Some rows mark clone size as missing; the rest say once, few, many or name a class of expanded clone.

TRBD1,TRBV10-3,TRBJ2-5,-,TGTGCCATCAGTGACTTTCGGACAGGGGGCAGGGAGACCCAGTACTTC,CAISDFRTGGRETQYF
-,TRBV6-6,TRBJ1-6,-,TGTGCCAGCACCCTGGACGGAGACTATAATTCACCCCTCCACTTT,CASTLDGDYNSPLHF
TRBD2,TRBV6-5,TRBJ2-2,-,TGTGCCAGCAACACCGGAGCGGGAGGGAGCCTGTTTTTT,CASNTGAGGSLFF
-,TRBV11-2,TRBJ2-1,-,TGTGCCAGCAGCCTCAGGGTCAATGAGCAGTTCTTC,CASSLRVNEQFF
TRBD2,TRBV27,TRBJ2-1,-,TGTGCCAGCACCCCCTACCCTAGCGGGACGGTGGATGAGCAGTTCTTC,CASTPYPSGTVDEQFF
TRBD2,TRBV6-5,TRBJ2-2,-,TGTGCCAGCAGTTACGTGGCGGGGGGGAACACCGGGGAGCTGTTTTTT,CASSYVAGGNTGELFF
-,TRBV7-8,TRBJ2-7,-,TGTGCCAGCGGGACTGCCCCCGAGCAGTACTTC,CASGTAPEQYF
-,TRBV7-9,TRBJ1-1,-,TGTGCCAGCAGCCCTGACAGAGCCGAAGCTTTCTTT,CASSPDRAEAFF
TRBD1,TRBV6-6,TRBJ2-7,-,TGTGCCAGCTGTAGTTTTGGACAGGGATCCTACGAGCAGTACTTC,CASCSFGQGSYEQYF
-,TRBV29-1,TRBJ1-2,-,TGCAGCGTCGCCGGACAGTCCTATGGCTACACCTTC,CSVAGQSYGYTF
TRBD2,TRBV2,TRBJ2-7,-,TGTGCCAGCACCGAGCTACTAGCGGCAACCTACGAGCAGTACTTC,CASTELLAATYEQYF
TRBD2,TRBV4-1,TRBJ2-7,-,TGCGCCAGCAGCCGCAGCTCTGGGACTAGCGGTGGAACCTACGAGCAGTACTTC,CASSRSSGTSGGTYEQYF
TRBD1,TRBV27,TRBJ1-3,-,TGTGCCAGCAGTCTCAGGGGGGCGGGAAACACCATATATTTT,CASSLRGAGNTIYF
TRBD1,TRBV27,TRBJ2-7,-,TGTGCCAGCAGTTCTCCGGGACAGGGGTTTAGGGAGCAGTACTTC,CASSSPGQGFREQYF
-,TRBV5-6,TRBJ1-1,-,TGTGCCAGCAGCTTGGTAACTATGAACACTGAAGCTTTCTTT,CASSLVTMNTEAFF
-,TRBV28,TRBJ1-3,-,TGTGCCAGCAGCAAAGACTTCTCTGGAAACACCATATATTTT,CASSKDFSGNTIYF
-,TRBV5-4,TRBJ2-1,-,TGTGCCAGCAGCTTGGCAGAAGTTGAGCAGTTCTTC,CASSLAEVEQFF
-,TRBV27,TRBJ2-1,-,TGTGCCAGCAGTTTTCAGGGAACAAACTCCTACAATGAGCAGTTCTTC,CASSFQGTNSYNEQFF
TRBD1,TRBV7-6,TRBJ1-1,-,TGTGCCAGCAGCTCATGGGACAGGGGACAAACTGAAGCTTTCTTT,CASSSWDRGQTEAFF
-,TRBV20-1,TRBJ2-1,once,TGCAGCGCTGGGACAACGGGTGAGCAGTTCTTC,CSAGTTGEQFF
-,TRBV4-1,TRBJ1-6,-,TGCGCCAGCAGCCAAGATCCTCCCGGGGCCGCCGGGTATAATTCACCCCTCCACTTT,CASSQDPPGAAGYNSPLHF
-,TRBV4-2,TRBJ2-1,-,TGTGCCAGCAGCCAAGATCCCCAAGGGGAAGACAATGAGCAGTTCTTC,CASSQDPQGEDNEQFF
-,TRBV27,TRBJ1-5,once,TGTGCCAGCAGTTTCCGGGACAGCAATCAGCCCCAGCATTTT,CASSFRDSNQPQHF
TRBD2,TRBV5-6,TRBJ2-7,once,TGTGCCAGCAGCTTGGTCGCGGGGGCCTACGAGCAGTACTTC,CASSLVAGAYEQYF
-,TRBV29-1,TRBJ2-1,-,TGCAGCGTTGGGGGTGTCGGGGTTGGCTCCTACAATGAGCAGTTCTTC,CSVGGVGVGSYNEQFF
-,TRBV6-1,TRBJ2-7,-,TGTGCCAGCAGTGAAGCAGGCACCTACGAGCAGTACTTC,CASSEAGTYEQYF
TRBD1,TRBV28,TRBJ1-2,-,TGTGCCAGCAGTAGGACAGGGACCTGGGGCTATGGCTACACCTTC,CASSRTGTWGYGYTF